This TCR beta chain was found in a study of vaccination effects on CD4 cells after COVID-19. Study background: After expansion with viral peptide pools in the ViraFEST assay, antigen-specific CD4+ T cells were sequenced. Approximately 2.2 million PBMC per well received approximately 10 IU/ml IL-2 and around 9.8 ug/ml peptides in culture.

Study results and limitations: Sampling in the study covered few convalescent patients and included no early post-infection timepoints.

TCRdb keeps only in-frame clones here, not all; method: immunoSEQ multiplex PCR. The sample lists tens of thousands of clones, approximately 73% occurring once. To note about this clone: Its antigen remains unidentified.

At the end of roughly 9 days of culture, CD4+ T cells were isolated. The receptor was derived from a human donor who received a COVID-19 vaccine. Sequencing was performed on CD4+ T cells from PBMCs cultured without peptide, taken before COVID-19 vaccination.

The CDR3 DNA follows: TGTGCCAGCAGCCAAGTCCGGTATTCACCCCTCCACTTT. This gives the protein CASSQVRYSPLHF. The V gene is TRBV3-1 (or the pseudogene TRBV3-2), the J gene TRBJ1-6; D remains unclear. Germline loops: CDR1 LGHDT, CDR2 YNNKEL (reference sequence). There are 13 residues in the CDR3. V lost 1 base and J lost 8, with 6 bases in between.